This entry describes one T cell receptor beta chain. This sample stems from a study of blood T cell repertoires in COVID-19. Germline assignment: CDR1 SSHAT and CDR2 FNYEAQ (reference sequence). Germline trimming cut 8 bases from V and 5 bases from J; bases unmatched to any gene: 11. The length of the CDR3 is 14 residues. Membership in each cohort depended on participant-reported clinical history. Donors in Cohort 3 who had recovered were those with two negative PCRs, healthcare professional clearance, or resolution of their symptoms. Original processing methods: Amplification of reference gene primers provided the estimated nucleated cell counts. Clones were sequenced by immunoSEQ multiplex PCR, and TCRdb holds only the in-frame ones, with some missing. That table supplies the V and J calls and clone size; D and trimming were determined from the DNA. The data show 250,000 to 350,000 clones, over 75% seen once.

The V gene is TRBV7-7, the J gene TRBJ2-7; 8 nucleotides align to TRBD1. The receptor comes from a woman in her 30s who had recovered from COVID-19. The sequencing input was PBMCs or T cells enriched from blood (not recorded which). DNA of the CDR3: TGTGCCAGCGCTCAAGGACAGGGATCGCACGAGCAGTACTTC. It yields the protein CASAQGQGSHEQYF.